Sequencing of this TCR beta chain was carried out in a study of a mutant IDH1 vaccine in newly diagnosed glioma. Study-level background: An approximately 62% male, approximately 38% female split and a mean age of approximately 40 years characterized treated patients. Antecedent treatment encompassed radiotherapy, temozolomide, or their combination; the majority received both. Study-level findings and limits: Pseudoprogression apparently lacked any relation to changes in top peripheral T cell clonotypes.

TCRdb keeps only in-frame clones here, not all; method: immunoSEQ multiplex PCR. The table has some 16,000 clones, around 95% seen once. This CDR3 has 15 residues. CDR1 KGHSH and CDR2 LQKENI come from the germline V gene. With 3 bases removed from V and 4 bases from J, the gap between germline ends came to 12 bases. In the case of this clone: Its antigen remains unknown.

Stated time point: baseline, week 1 (first vaccination visit). Treatment reported: pre-vaccination baseline after standard-of-care therapy. In every donor, the tumor was a new WHO grade 3 or 4 IDH1-mutant, ATRX-lost astrocytoma. The clonotype originates from a woman between 18 and 29 years old with glioma. Some clones in this sample may be carry-over from other donors' samples. This specimen was peripheral blood mononuclear cells (PBMCs), taken from a glioma patient treated with radiotherapy, temozolomide or both. This chain uses TRBV18 with TRBJ1-4; perhaps TRBD1 as D (5 bases). CDR3 in DNA: TGTGCCAGCTCACCTTCCGGGACCAATAATGAAAAACTGTTTTTT. It codes for CASSPSGTNNEKLFF.